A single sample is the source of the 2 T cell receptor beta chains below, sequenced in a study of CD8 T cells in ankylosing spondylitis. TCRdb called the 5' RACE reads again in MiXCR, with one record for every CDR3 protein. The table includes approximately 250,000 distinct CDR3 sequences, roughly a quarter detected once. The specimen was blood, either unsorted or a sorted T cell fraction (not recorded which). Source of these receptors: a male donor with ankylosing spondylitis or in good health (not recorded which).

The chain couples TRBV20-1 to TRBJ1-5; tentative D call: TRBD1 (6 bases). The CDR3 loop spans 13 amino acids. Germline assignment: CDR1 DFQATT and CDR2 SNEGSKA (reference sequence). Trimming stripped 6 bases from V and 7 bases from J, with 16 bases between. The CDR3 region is CSARRQGRQPQHF. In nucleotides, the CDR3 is TGCAGTGCCCGGAGGCAGGGGCGGCAGCCCCAGCATTTT.

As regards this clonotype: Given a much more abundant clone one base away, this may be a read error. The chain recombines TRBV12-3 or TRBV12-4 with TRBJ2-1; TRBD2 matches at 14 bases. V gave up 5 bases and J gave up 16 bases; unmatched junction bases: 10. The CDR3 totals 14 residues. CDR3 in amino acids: CASSPETSGGASFF. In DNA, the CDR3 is TGTGCCAGCAGTCCTGAGACTAGCGGGGGGGCTTCTTTCTTC.